This T cell receptor (beta chain) stems from a study of naive and memory T cell subsets. Ligated cDNA underwent four rounds of PCR with nested alpha and beta constant region primers and SP2. TCRdb reanalysed the UMI-ligation and nested PCR reads using MiXCR and keeps one entry per CDR3 protein. The profile shows some 25,000 distinct CDR3 sequences, over 4% of them singletons. TCR cDNA received a 3' ligated oligonucleotide that carried a UMI. This clonotype has ten or more counts. V gave up 5 bases and J gave up 5 bases; unmatched junction bases: 8. This CDR3 contains 16 residues. From germline, CDR1 is SGHTA and CDR2 FQGNSA.

The sample was blood. The chain employs TRBV7-2 and TRBJ2-5; 13 bases fit TRBD2. The TCR sequence derives from an adult in good health. CDR3 in amino acids: CASSRTSGRAGETQYF. CDR3 DNA: TGTGCCAGCAGCCGAACTAGCGGGAGGGCCGGGGAGACCCAGTACTTC.